A selection of T cell receptor beta chains follows, all from one sample in a study of early stage breast cancer tumors. Generated by immunoSEQ multiplex PCR, the TCRdb table keeps only in-frame clones and is missing some. The table has 50,000 to 65,000 clones, about 89% seen once. Sequenced sample: blood. These receptors originate from a person aged 70 to 85 with breast cancer. CDR3s include the opening cysteine and the closing phenylalanine or tryptophan. The D gene is left open where the match is weak. Size is omitted from some rows. Given values are once, few, many or a class for expanded clones.

V: TRBV11-2
size: NA
J: TRBJ1-2
D: NA
CDR3: CASSLAGNYGYTF
DNA: TGTGCCAGCAGCTTAGCAGGGAACTATGGCTACACCTTC

V: TRBV9
size: NA
J: TRBJ1-2
D: TRBD1
CDR3: CASSVGGTVDYGYTF
DNA: TGTGCCAGCAGCGTAGGCGGGACAGTAGACTATGGCTACACCTTC

V: TRBV6-5
size: NA
J: TRBJ2-7
D: NA
CDR3: CASSYPKQGGFYEQYF
DNA: TGTGCCAGCAGTTACCCCAAACAGGGGGGGTTCTACGAGCAGTACTTC

V: TRBV6-5
size: NA
J: TRBJ2-1
D: TRBD2
CDR3: CASSYSMASGRDEQFF
DNA: TGTGCCAGCAGTTACTCGATGGCTAGCGGGAGAGATGAGCAGTTCTTC

V: TRBV5-6
size: NA
J: TRBJ1-1
D: NA
CDR3: CASSLQGDGGTEAFF
DNA: TGTGCCAGCAGCTTGCAGGGAGACGGGGGCACTGAAGCTTTCTTT

V: TRBV6-5
size: NA
J: TRBJ2-7
D: NA
CDR3: CASSPTPTYEQYF
DNA: TGTGCCAGCAGCCCTACCCCTACCTACGAGCAGTACTTC

V: TRBV4-2
size: NA
J: TRBJ1-4
D: NA
CDR3: CASSQDPARNEKLFF
DNA: TGTGCCAGCAGCCAAGATCCAGCGAGGAATGAAAAACTGTTTTTT

V: TRBV7-9
size: NA
J: TRBJ2-7
D: NA
CDR3: CASSFDRDSPYEQYF
DNA: TGTGCCAGCAGCTTTGACCGGGACTCTCCCTACGAGCAGTACTTC

V: TRBV4-1
size: NA
J: TRBJ2-5
D: NA
CDR3: CASSLREYWETQYF
DNA: TGCGCCAGCAGCCTCCGGGAATATTGGGAGACCCAGTACTTC

V: TRBV7-3
size: NA
J: TRBJ2-1
D: TRBD2
CDR3: CASSPVAGVVYNEQFF
DNA: TGTGCCAGCAGCCCAGTAGCGGGAGTAGTTTACAATGAGCAGTTCTTC

V: TRBV11-2
size: NA
J: TRBJ2-2
D: NA
CDR3: CASSLDGNTGELFF
DNA: TGTGCCAGCAGCTTAGACGGGAACACCGGGGAGCTGTTTTTT

V: TRBV18
size: NA
J: TRBJ1-1
D: TRBD1
CDR3: CASSPATGGNTEAFF
DNA: TGTGCCAGCTCTCCCGCGACAGGGGGGAACACTGAAGCTTTCTTT

V: TRBV27
size: NA
J: TRBJ2-1
D: TRBD1
CDR3: CASSLWGQGKANEQFF
DNA: TGTGCCAGCAGTTTATGGGGACAGGGAAAAGCCAATGAGCAGTTCTTC

V: TRBV7-3
size: NA
J: TRBJ1-6
D: TRBD1
CDR3: CASSSMGQGNGSPLHF
DNA: TGTGCCAGCAGCTCGATGGGACAGGGCAACGGTTCACCCCTCCACTTT

V: TRBV7-2
size: NA
J: TRBJ1-2
D: NA
CDR3: CASRLDRGGGRGYTF
DNA: TGTGCCAGCAGACTCGACCGGGGTGGGGGCCGCGGCTACACCTTC

V: TRBV5-1
size: NA
J: TRBJ1-1
D: TRBD1
CDR3: CASSLTRQGTWRFF
DNA: TGCGCCAGCAGCTTGACCCGACAGGGAACTTGGAGGTTCTTT

V: TRBV6-5
size: NA
J: TRBJ2-7
D: TRBD2
CDR3: CASSASRGGPTEQYF
DNA: TGTGCCAGCAGTGCTAGCCGGGGGGGACCTACAGAGCAGTACTTC

V: TRBV7-6
size: NA
J: TRBJ2-6
D: NA
CDR3: CASSSTGSGTNVLTF
DNA: TGTGCCAGCAGCTCGACAGGATCCGGGACCAACGTCCTGACTTTC

V: TRBV19
size: NA
J: TRBJ1-5
D: TRBD1
CDR3: CASIRDRGSQPQHF
DNA: TGTGCCAGTATTCGCGACAGGGGCAGTCAGCCCCAGCATTTT

V: TRBV30
size: once
J: TRBJ1-2
D: NA
CDR3: CAWSPGVYGYTF
DNA: TGTGCCTGGAGTCCGGGGGTCTATGGCTACACCTTC

V: TRBV6-1
size: NA
J: TRBJ2-2
D: TRBD1
CDR3: CATGQGGGGELFF
DNA: TGTGCCACAGGACAGGGTGGAGGCGGGGAGCTGTTTTTT

V: TRBV7-3
size: NA
J: TRBJ2-3
D: NA
CDR3: CASSLENTQYF
DNA: TGTGCCAGCAGCTTAGAGAATACGCAGTATTTT

V: TRBV28
size: NA
J: TRBJ1-5
D: NA
CDR3: CASSSGGHNQPQHF
DNA: TGTGCCAGCAGTTCGGGGGGACACAATCAGCCCCAGCATTTT

V: TRBV10-3
size: NA
J: TRBJ2-1
D: TRBD2
CDR3: CAISVRLAGAESYNEQFF
DNA: TGTGCCATCAGTGTCAGACTAGCGGGGGCCGAAAGCTACAATGAGCAGTTCTTC

V: TRBV6-5
size: NA
J: TRBJ2-7
D: NA
CDR3: CASSWQPGSSEQYF
DNA: TGTGCCAGCAGTTGGCAGCCGGGGTCAAGCGAGCAGTACTTC

V: TRBV5-8
size: NA
J: TRBJ1-5
D: NA
CDR3: CASSLGRTNVGNQPQHF
DNA: TGTGCCAGCAGCTTGGGTAGGACAAACGTCGGCAATCAGCCCCAGCATTTT

V: TRBV14
size: NA
J: TRBJ1-1
D: NA
CDR3: CASSQERGVNSEAFF
DNA: TGTGCCAGCAGCCAAGAACGGGGGGTCAATAGTGAAGCTTTCTTT

V: TRBV10-2
size: NA
J: TRBJ1-1
D: NA
CDR3: CASSESRRTYTEAFF
DNA: TGCGCCAGCAGTGAGTCGAGGCGGACATACACTGAAGCTTTCTTT

V: TRBV5-6
size: once
J: TRBJ1-4
D: TRBD1
CDR3: CASSSTGGPNEKLFF
DNA: TGTGCCAGCAGCTCGACAGGGGGTCCTAATGAAAAACTGTTTTTT